The rows below give T cell receptor beta chains drawn from one sample of a study of shared clonotypes between healthy human individuals. The table came from immunoSEQ multiplex PCR; TCRdb's copy has only in-frame clones and leaves some out. This table has over a million clones, around 95% appearing once. Sequenced input: naive CD4+ T cells sorted from blood. The origin of the receptors is a man aged 25 to 40 in good health. Each CDR3 is given with its conserved first and last residue. The D gene is left open where the match is weak. Some rows mark clone size as missing; the rest say once, few, many or name a class of expanded clone.

CDR3 length: 15
clone size: -
V gene: TRBV28
J gene: TRBJ2-7
D gene: TRBD1
CDR3 protein: CASSTTGTGFYEQYF
CDR3 DNA: TGTGCCAGCAGTACGACCGGGACAGGGTTCTACGAGCAGTACTTC

CDR3 length: 15
clone size: -
V gene: TRBV7-2
J gene: TRBJ1-3
D gene: -
CDR3 protein: CASSLAYYSGNTIYF
CDR3 DNA: TGTGCCAGCAGCTTAGCTTATTACTCTGGAAACACCATATATTTT

CDR3 length: 17
clone size: -
V gene: TRBV2
J gene: TRBJ2-2
D gene: -
CDR3 protein: CASKRDSQGSPTGELFF
CDR3 DNA: TGTGCCAGCAAAAGGGACTCGCAGGGGTCTCCCACCGGGGAGCTGTTTTTT

CDR3 length: 15
clone size: -
V gene: TRBV5-4
J gene: TRBJ2-1
D gene: -
CDR3 protein: CASSLAAYSSDEQFF
CDR3 DNA: TGTGCCAGCAGCTTGGCCGCGTATTCCTCTGATGAGCAGTTCTTC

CDR3 length: 15
clone size: -
V gene: TRBV5-6
J gene: TRBJ2-3
D gene: TRBD2
CDR3 protein: CASSLGLAGTDTQYF
CDR3 DNA: TGTGCCAGCAGCTTAGGACTAGCGGGCACAGATACGCAGTATTTT

CDR3 length: 13
clone size: -
V gene: TRBV6-1
J gene: TRBJ1-1
D gene: -
CDR3 protein: CASSEWGQTEAFF
CDR3 DNA: TGTGCCAGCAGTGAGTGGGGGCAAACTGAAGCTTTCTTT

CDR3 length: 17
clone size: -
V gene: TRBV27
J gene: TRBJ2-2
D gene: TRBD2
CDR3 protein: CASSLTLAGGRTGELFF
CDR3 DNA: TGTGCCAGCAGTCTTACTTTAGCGGGAGGACGGACCGGGGAGCTGTTTTTT

CDR3 length: 13
clone size: -
V gene: TRBV28
J gene: TRBJ2-7
D gene: TRBD1
CDR3 protein: CASIEGARNEQYF
CDR3 DNA: TGTGCCAGCATCGAGGGGGCGCGCAACGAGCAGTACTTC

CDR3 length: 19
clone size: -
V gene: TRBV7-9
J gene: TRBJ1-5
D gene: -
CDR3 protein: CASSFSGGAGLGVNQPQHF
CDR3 DNA: TGTGCCAGCAGCTTTAGTGGGGGCGCCGGGCTCGGGGTCAATCAGCCCCAGCATTTT

CDR3 length: 14
clone size: -
V gene: TRBV21-1
J gene: TRBJ2-7
D gene: -
CDR3 protein: CASMASGITYEQYF
CDR3 DNA: TGTGCCAGCATGGCCAGCGGAATCACCTACGAGCAGTACTTC

CDR3 length: 16
clone size: -
V gene: TRBV4-1
J gene: TRBJ2-1
D gene: -
CDR3 protein: CASSQGVASSYNEQFF
CDR3 DNA: TGCGCCAGCAGCCAAGGGGTAGCGAGCTCCTACAATGAGCAGTTCTTC

CDR3 length: 13
clone size: -
V gene: TRBV12-5
J gene: TRBJ1-1
D gene: -
CDR3 protein: CASGLEGGTEAFF
CDR3 DNA: TGTGCTAGTGGTTTGGAGGGGGGGACTGAAGCTTTCTTT

CDR3 length: 15
clone size: -
V gene: TRBV28
J gene: TRBJ2-7
D gene: -
CDR3 protein: CAASGAHFLSYEQYF
CDR3 DNA: TGTGCAGCCTCAGGTGCCCATTTTCTCTCCTACGAGCAGTACTTC

CDR3 length: 14
clone size: -
V gene: TRBV9
J gene: TRBJ1-1
D gene: -
CDR3 protein: CASSVGNSVTEAFF
CDR3 DNA: TGTGCCAGCAGCGTCGGAAATTCGGTCACTGAAGCTTTCTTT

CDR3 length: 14
clone size: -
V gene: TRBV6-5
J gene: TRBJ1-2
D gene: TRBD1
CDR3 protein: CASSRQGTNYGYTF
CDR3 DNA: TGTGCCAGCAGTCGACAGGGCACTAACTATGGCTACACCTTC

CDR3 length: 13
clone size: -
V gene: TRBV29-1
J gene: TRBJ2-2
D gene: TRBD1
CDR3 protein: CSARQGATGELFF
CDR3 DNA: TGCAGCGCTCGACAGGGGGCTACCGGGGAGCTGTTTTTT

CDR3 length: 15
clone size: -
V gene: TRBV18
J gene: TRBJ1-4
D gene: -
CDR3 protein: CASSPGGLTNEKLFF
CDR3 DNA: TGTGCCAGCTCACCAGGGGGATTGACTAATGAAAAACTGTTTTTT

CDR3 length: 13
clone size: -
V gene: TRBV6-1
J gene: TRBJ1-4
D gene: -
CDR3 protein: CAGGKSRDEKLFF
CDR3 DNA: TGTGCCGGGGGGAAGAGCAGAGATGAAAAACTGTTTTTT

CDR3 length: 15
clone size: -
V gene: TRBV5-1
J gene: TRBJ1-4
D gene: -
CDR3 protein: CASSLSGHYNEKLFF
CDR3 DNA: TGCGCCAGCAGCCTGTCTGGGCACTATAATGAAAAACTGTTTTTT

CDR3 length: 16
clone size: -
V gene: TRBV6-1
J gene: TRBJ2-7
D gene: -
CDR3 protein: CASSERVGDGSYEQYF
CDR3 DNA: TGTGCCAGCAGTGAAAGAGTAGGGGACGGCTCCTACGAGCAGTACTTC

CDR3 length: 16
clone size: -
V gene: TRBV9
J gene: TRBJ2-3
D gene: TRBD1
CDR3 protein: CASSDRDRVSTDTQYF
CDR3 DNA: TGTGCCAGCAGCGATCGGGACAGGGTCAGCACAGATACGCAGTATTTT

CDR3 length: 18
clone size: -
V gene: TRBV11-2
J gene: TRBJ2-1
D gene: TRBD2
CDR3 protein: CASSSYGRREGFGGEQFF
CDR3 DNA: TGTGCCAGCAGCTCCTACGGTCGGCGGGAGGGCTTCGGCGGTGAGCAGTTCTTC

CDR3 length: 14
clone size: once
V gene: TRBV6-1
J gene: TRBJ2-5
D gene: -
CDR3 protein: CASRADPYQETQYF
CDR3 DNA: TGTGCCAGCAGAGCCGACCCGTACCAAGAGACCCAGTACTTC

CDR3 length: 15
clone size: -
V gene: TRBV6-6
J gene: TRBJ1-1
D gene: -
CDR3 protein: CASSYGNRVLAEAFF
CDR3 DNA: TGTGCCAGCAGTTACGGAAACAGGGTCCTGGCTGAAGCTTTCTTT

CDR3 length: 15
clone size: -
V gene: TRBV2
J gene: TRBJ2-5
D gene: -
CDR3 protein: CATRELSSLQETQYF
CDR3 DNA: TGTGCCACCCGGGAATTATCGAGCCTCCAAGAGACCCAGTACTTC

CDR3 length: 16
clone size: -
V gene: TRBV7-6
J gene: TRBJ2-7
D gene: -
CDR3 protein: CASSFRAGFGTYEQYF
CDR3 DNA: TGTGCCAGCAGCTTTAGGGCGGGTTTCGGCACCTACGAGCAGTACTTC

CDR3 length: 15
clone size: -
V gene: TRBV6-5
J gene: TRBJ2-5
D gene: TRBD2
CDR3 protein: CASSYQGTSFETQYF
CDR3 DNA: TGTGCCAGCAGTTACCAGGGGACTAGCTTTGAGACCCAGTACTTC

CDR3 length: 14
clone size: -
V gene: TRBV11-2
J gene: TRBJ2-1
D gene: -
CDR3 protein: CASSLGDPQYEQFF
CDR3 DNA: TGTGCCAGCAGCTTAGGGGACCCGCAGTATGAGCAGTTCTTC

CDR3 length: 14
clone size: -
V gene: TRBV19
J gene: TRBJ2-3
D gene: TRBD2
CDR3 protein: CASSLGTTTDTQYF
CDR3 DNA: TGTGCCAGTAGTCTCGGGACTACCACAGATACGCAGTATTTT

CDR3 length: 12
clone size: -
V gene: TRBV5-5
J gene: TRBJ2-7
D gene: -
CDR3 protein: CASSTPSYEQYF
CDR3 DNA: TGTGCCAGCAGCACCCCATCCTACGAGCAGTACTTC